The T cell receptor (beta chain) described here comes from a study of low-dose radiotherapy and immunotherapy resistance in tumors. Alpha- and beta-chain coverage of first-strand cDNA came from TRAV- and TRBV-specific primers. TCR amplification involved 20 to 25 PCR cycles with a constant-region primer and V-primer adapter. mRNA isolates were amplified via in vitro transcription. TCRdb processed the reads anew with MiXCR; each CDR3 protein has one entry. The sample has about 100,000 distinct CDR3 sequences, around 20% seen once. Time point indicated: after trial treatment. Treatment: LDRT plus nivolumab, ipilimumab, low-dose cyclophosphamide and aspirin (RACIN trial). This clonotype appeared many times. The sample consisted of PBMCs, taken after low-dose radiotherapy plus immunotherapy. The source is a male donor with prostate cancer.

The chain's CDR3 is CASSQDTMTDTIYF. DNA of the CDR3: TGTGCCAGCAGCCAAGATACCATGACCGACACCATATATTTT. V gene TRBV4-2 combines with J gene TRBJ1-3; D is unclear. V was cut by 0 bases and J by 8 bases, with 11 bases left in between. Germline V gene sequence: CDR1 LGHNA, CDR2 YNFKEQ. The CDR3 covers 14 residues.